This TCR beta chain was obtained from a study of blood T cell repertoires in COVID-19. Measured with immunoSEQ multiplex PCR; TCRdb has only the in-frame clones, and not every one. Altogether more than 110,000 clones are present, approximately 83% being singletons, with the ten largest covering around 8%. This CDR3 spans 10 amino acids. Source material: peripheral blood. This TCR was sampled from a human donor in a cohort sampled during active COVID-19. The chain has TRBV12-1 and TRBJ1-2. TRBV12-1 is a documented pseudogene. The CDR3 loop reads CAWPGGGYTF. CDR3 bases: TGTGCCTGGCCCGGGGGAGGCTACACCTTC.